Included here is one TCR beta chain sequence, with context. No antigen is known for it. Libraries were prepared by immunoSEQ multiplex PCR; TCRdb keeps only in-frame clonotypes and omits some of them. The sample lists some 21,000 clones, roughly 70% occurring once. Germline CDR1 reads KGHSH; CDR2 reads LQKENI. The CDR3 has 17 amino acids. V was trimmed by 2 bases and J by 6 bases, leaving 20 bases between them. Time point indicated: cycle 4 day 1 (C4D1), after less than 7 weeks of nivolumab. There was relapse after autologous stem cell transplantation in every patient, and there was variation in brentuximab vedotin exposure. The data were taken from a study of PD-1 blockade in classical Hodgkin lymphoma. Whole-study results and caveats: Possible causes of repertoire differences, disease activity or prior therapy, remain undefined. Compared with baseline, CD4+ but not CD8+ TCR diversity had risen significantly by C4D1. Lower baseline TCR diversity marked trial partial responders and progressors.

The gene calls are TRBV18 and TRBJ2-1, with D hard to call. The starting material was peripheral blood mononuclear cells (PBMCs), obtained before the fourth cycle of nivolumab. This sequence was found in a human donor with classical Hodgkin lymphoma. As DNA, the CDR3 is TGTGCCAGCTCACCAACTAACGACCAACTAATTTTCAATGAGCAGTTCTTC. It is translated as CASSPTNDQLIFNEQFF.